This T cell receptor beta chain was recorded in a study of cytomegalovirus exposure and HLA in healthy donors. It was with 60 Vbeta and 13 Jbeta primers that the PCR ran. TCRdb's table, derived via immunoSEQ multiplex PCR, lists solely in-frame clones and lacks some. The sample has fewer than 200,000 clones; roughly 87% are singletons. CDR3 length: 14 amino acids. Germline CDR1 is LNHDA and CDR2 is SQIVND (reference sequence). As concerns this clone: One end of the junction fails to match germline, which may point to a read error.

The specimen was PBMCs. The sequence was obtained from a woman between 25 and 40 years old in good health and CMV-seronegative. V gene TRBV19 combines with J gene TRBJ2-3, with 9 bases aligning to TRBD2. CDR3 sequence (DNA): TGTGCCAGTAGCATAGCGGGGGTCACAGATACGCAGTATTTT. This sequence encodes CASSIAGVTDTQYF. The full variable domain, its missing parts supplied by reference TRBV19 and TRBJ2-3, is DGGITQSPKYLFRKEGQNVTLSCEQNLNHDAMYWYRQDPGQGLRLIYYSQIVNDFQKGDIAEGYSVSREKKESFPLTVTSAQKNPTAFYLCASSIAGVTDTQYFGPGTRLTVL.